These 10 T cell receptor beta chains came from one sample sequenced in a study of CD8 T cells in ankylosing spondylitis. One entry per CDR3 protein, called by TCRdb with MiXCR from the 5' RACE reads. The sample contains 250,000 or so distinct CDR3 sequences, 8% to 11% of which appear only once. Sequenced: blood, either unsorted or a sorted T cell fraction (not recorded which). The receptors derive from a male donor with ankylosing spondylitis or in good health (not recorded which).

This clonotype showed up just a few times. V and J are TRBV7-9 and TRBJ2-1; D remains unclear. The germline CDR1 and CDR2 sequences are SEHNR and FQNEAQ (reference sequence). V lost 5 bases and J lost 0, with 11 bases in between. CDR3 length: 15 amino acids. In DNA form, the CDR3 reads TGTGCCAGCAGCACCGGGTTTCACTCCTACAATGAGCAGTTCTTC. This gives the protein CASSTGFHSYNEQFF.

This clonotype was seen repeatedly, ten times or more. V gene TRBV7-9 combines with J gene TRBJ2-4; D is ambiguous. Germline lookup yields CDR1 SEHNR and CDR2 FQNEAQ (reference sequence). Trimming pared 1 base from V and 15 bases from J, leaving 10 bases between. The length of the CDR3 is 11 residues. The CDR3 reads CASSLEVYLYF. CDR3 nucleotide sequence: TGTGCCAGCAGCTTAGAAGTCTATCTGTACTTC.

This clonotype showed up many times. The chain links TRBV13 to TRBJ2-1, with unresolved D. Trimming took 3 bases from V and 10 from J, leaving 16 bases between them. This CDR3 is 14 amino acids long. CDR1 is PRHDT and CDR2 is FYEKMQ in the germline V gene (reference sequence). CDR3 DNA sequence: TGTGCCAGCAGCTTTTCGTTTTATCGGGCCGAGCAGTTCTTC. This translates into CASSFSFYRAEQFF.

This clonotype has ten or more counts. This CDR3 reads CASSMTSGNTQYF. The CDR3, as DNA: TGCGCCAGCAGTATGACTAGCGGTAACACGCAGTATTTT. The rearrangement links TRBV10-2 to TRBJ2-3; 9 bases map to TRBD2. Germline values: CDR1 WSHSY, CDR2 SAAADI. The CDR3 extends over 13 amino acids. Trimming cost V 5 bases and J 9 bases; bases outside gene matches: 6.

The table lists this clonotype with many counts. The CDR3 reads CASSGLAGDSGELFF. CDR3 bases: TGTGCCAGCAGCGGACTAGCGGGAGATTCCGGGGAGCTGTTTTTT. The chain couples TRBV6-4 to TRBJ2-2; TRBD2 matches 13 bases. Germline V CDR1 and CDR2: MRHNA, SNTAGT. With 6 bases clipped from V and 6 bases from J, the junction kept 4 bases outside the gene matches. The CDR3 length is 15 residues.

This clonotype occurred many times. CDR3: CASSSTGAGEKLFF. The DNA of the CDR3 is TGTGCCAGCAGCTCGACAGGGGCGGGGGAAAAACTGTTTTTT. The V and J genes are TRBV5-6 and TRBJ1-4; 8 bases align to TRBD1. Germline V gene sequence: CDR1 SGHDT, CDR2 YYEEEE. Trimming cost V 3 bases and J 8 bases; bases outside gene matches: 6. This CDR3 is 14 amino acids long.

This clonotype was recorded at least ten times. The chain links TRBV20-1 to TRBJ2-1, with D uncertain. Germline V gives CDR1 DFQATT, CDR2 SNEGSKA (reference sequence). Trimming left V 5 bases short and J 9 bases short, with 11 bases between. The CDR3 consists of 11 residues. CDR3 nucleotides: TGCAGTGCTGTCCACGTGGGTGAGCAGTTCTTC. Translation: CSAVHVGEQFF.

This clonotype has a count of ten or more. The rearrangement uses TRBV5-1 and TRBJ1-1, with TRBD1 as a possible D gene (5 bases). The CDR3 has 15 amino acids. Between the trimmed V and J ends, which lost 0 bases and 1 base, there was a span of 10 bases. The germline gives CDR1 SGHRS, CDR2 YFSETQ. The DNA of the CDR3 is TGCGCCAGCAGCTTGGAATCCGGGGGGAACACTGAAGCTTTCTTT. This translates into CASSLESGGNTEAFF.

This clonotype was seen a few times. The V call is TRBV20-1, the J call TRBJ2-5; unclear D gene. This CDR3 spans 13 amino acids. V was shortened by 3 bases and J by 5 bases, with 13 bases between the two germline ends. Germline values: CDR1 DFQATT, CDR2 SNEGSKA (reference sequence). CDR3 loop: CSASTSPRETQYF. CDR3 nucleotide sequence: TGCAGTGCTAGCACCAGCCCCCGGGAGACCCAGTACTTC.

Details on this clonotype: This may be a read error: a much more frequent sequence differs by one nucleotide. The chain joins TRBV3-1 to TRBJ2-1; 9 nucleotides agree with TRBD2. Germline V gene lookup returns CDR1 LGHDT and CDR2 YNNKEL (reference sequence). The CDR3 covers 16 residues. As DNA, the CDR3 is TGTGCCAGCAGCCAGCAACTAGCGGGCACCGGGAATGGGCAGTTCTTC. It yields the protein CASSQQLAGTGNGQFF.